This TCR beta chain was profiled in a study of blood T cell repertoires in COVID-19. Study-wide background: Samples taken during acute and convalescent COVID-19 were collected in the United States, Italy and Spain.

Which cohort a participant joined came from the clinical history participants gave. The CDR3 totals 15 residues. The V and J ends lost 0 bases and 3 bases respectively, with 12 bases between them. In germline, CDR1 is SGHRS, CDR2 YFSETQ. Authors' analysis steps: Reference gene primer amplification yielded estimated nucleated cell counts. Clones were read by immunoSEQ multiplex PCR, and TCRdb kept only the in-frame ones, dropping some. D and trimming come from the DNA, and the V and J calls and clone size come from that table. Of 200,000 to 250,000 clones in the sample, 86% were seen once. This chain links TRBV5-1 with TRBJ2-5, with D possibly matching TRBD1 (6 bases). This sequence was found in a woman between 45 and 65 years old in a cohort exposed to, infected with or recovered from COVID-19 (not recorded which). The sample comprised PBMCs or T cells enriched from blood (not recorded which). The CDR3 DNA is TGCGCCAGCAGCTTGGACGGACAGTCGGAAGAGACCCAGTACTTC. As protein: CASSLDGQSEETQYF.